This entry lists 28 T cell receptor beta chains sequenced from one sample in a study of Tregs in tolerant kidney transplant recipients. Repertoires were generated with immunoSEQ multiplex PCR, while TCRdb's copy carries only in-frame clones and drops some. The data hold about 100,000 clones, with 93% observed a single time. Recipients received nonmyeloablative bone marrow transplants from related graft donors, with transient mixed chimerism. Sequencing was performed on CD4+ T cells from blood (PBMCs), taken 12 months after the transplant. These receptors all come from a human patient who received a combined kidney and bone marrow transplant. The graft donor may account for some of the T cells.

The rearrangement joins TRBV5-5 to TRBJ1-6; TRBD1 aligns across 7 bases. The germline CDR1 and CDR2 sequences are SGHKS and YYEKEE (reference sequence). With V trimmed by 5 bases and J by 8 bases, 7 bases remained unmatched. This CDR3 is 14 amino acids long. CDR3 residues: CASRFDRVDSPLHF. CDR3 sequence (DNA): TGTGCCAGCAGATTCGACAGGGTAGATTCACCCCTCCACTTT.

This chain joins TRBV7-6 and TRBJ2-7; the D gene is possibly TRBD1 (6 bases). CDR1 SGHVS and CDR2 FNYEAQ come from the germline V gene. This CDR3 spans 13 amino acids. Trimming pared 5 bases from V and 3 bases from J, leaving 11 bases between. The CDR3 nucleotides are TGTGCCAGCAGCGCCCCGGGACACTACGAGCAGTACTTC. Translation gives CASSAPGHYEQYF.

The chain is built from TRBV4-3 and TRBJ2-5; 8 bases are a match to TRBD2. This CDR3 is 17 amino acids long. With 0 bases clipped from V and 5 bases from J, the junction kept 11 bases outside the gene matches. The germline gives CDR1 LGHNA, CDR2 YSLEER. The CDR3 bases are TGCGCCAGCAGCCAAGATAGGTTCGGGGGGGCTCCGGAGACCCAGTACTTC. As protein: CASSQDRFGGAPETQYF.

V usage is TRBV4-1 and J usage is TRBJ2-7; 14 positions agree with TRBD2. The CDR3 has 18 residues. Germline loops: CDR1 MGHRA, CDR2 YSYEKL. V lost 4 bases to trimming and J lost 3 bases; unmatched junction nucleotides: 11. The CDR3: CASSLGRLAGGNSYEQYF. CDR3 sequence (DNA): TGCGCCAGCAGCCTCGGAAGACTAGCGGGGGGGAATAGCTACGAGCAGTACTTC.

The chain recombines TRBV10-3 with TRBJ1-4; a possible D gene is TRBD1 (5 bases). Germline CDR1 ENHRY, CDR2 SYGVKD. This CDR3 comprises 14 residues. V was pared by 8 bases and J by 4 bases, with 14 bases between. The CDR3 DNA follows: TGTGCCATCGGCGAGACTAGGGGTAATGAAAAACTGTTTTTT. Translated: CAIGETRGNEKLFF.

The chain combines TRBV15 with TRBJ2-5, with D possibly being TRBD1 (6 bases). The CDR3 has 16 amino acids. Germline V lookup: CDR1 LNHNV, CDR2 YYDKDF (reference sequence). V lost 0 bases and J lost 4, with 15 bases in between. CDR3 region: CATSRDRPGAGETQYF. DNA for the CDR3: TGTGCCACCAGCAGAGATCGTCCAGGGGCAGGAGAGACCCAGTACTTC.

The table lists this clone with a few counts. J is TRBJ2-7 and V is TRBV29-1, with 11 nucleotides matching TRBD2. Trimming at V came to 4 bases and at J to 4 bases, leaving 12 bases not matched to a gene. This CDR3 is built from 16 residues. Germline values: CDR1 SQVTM, CDR2 ANQGSEA. This chain's CDR3 is CSVGPITSGSKYEQYF. DNA of the CDR3: TGCAGCGTTGGCCCCATAACTAGCGGGAGTAAGTACGAGCAGTACTTC.

The rearrangement uses TRBV10-3 and TRBJ1-2, with TRBD1 identical over 9 bases. The CDR3 is made up of 13 amino acids. V gave up 7 bases and J gave up 5 bases; unmatched junction bases: 5. CDR1 is ENHRY, CDR2 SYGVKD, per germline. This CDR3 is CAIKTGGDYGYTF. The CDR3 DNA reads as TGTGCCATCAAGACAGGGGGAGATTATGGCTACACCTTC.

The genes are TRBV9 and TRBJ2-5, with D possibly TRBD2 on 5 matching bases. Trimming left V 0 bases short and J 2 bases short, with 11 bases between. Germline CDR1 is SGDLS and CDR2 is YYNGEE. The CDR3 has 15 residues. The CDR3 sequence: CASSVAPTGQETQYF. The DNA of the CDR3 is TGTGCCAGCAGCGTAGCCCCCACGGGGCAAGAGACCCAGTACTTC.

The chain is built from TRBV7-8 and TRBJ1-5; TRBD1 might be the D (6 bases). Germline values: CDR1 SGHVS, CDR2 FQNEAQ. CDR3 length equals 16 residues. V shed 5 bases and J shed 3 bases, with 17 bases lying between them. The CDR3: CASSQSQGRLNQPQHF. CDR3 nucleotides: TGTGCCAGCAGCCAATCACAGGGTCGGCTCAATCAGCCCCAGCATTTT. Variable domain in full (rest from reference TRBV7-8 and TRBJ1-5): GAGVSQSPRYKVAKRGQDVALRCDPISGHVSLFWYQQALGQGPEFLTYFQNEAQLDKSGLPSDRFFAERPEGSVSTLKIQRTQQEDSAVYLCASSQSQGRLNQPQHFGDGTRLSIL.

This CDR3 reads CASSPGLAGTDTQYF. The CDR3 nucleotides read TGTGCCAGCAGCCCGGGACTAGCGGGGACAGATACGCAGTATTTT. V and J are TRBV11-3 and TRBJ2-3; 13 bases agree with TRBD2. With V trimmed by 5 bases and J by 3 bases, 2 bases remained unmatched. Germline V gives CDR1 SGHNT, CDR2 YENEEA. The CDR3 totals 15 residues.

V usage is TRBV7-2 and J usage is TRBJ1-3; D not certain. Germline V CDR1 and CDR2: SGHTA, FQGNSA. The CDR3 totals 15 residues. V was shortened by 7 bases and J by 0 bases, with 13 bases between the two germline ends. CDR3 amino acids: CASITDTYSGNTIYF. CDR3 nucleotide sequence: TGTGCCAGCATCACCGACACCTACTCTGGAAACACCATATATTTT.

In this sample, this clone turned up a few times. The genes are TRBV11-3 and TRBJ2-7; D gene uncertain. The CDR3 contains 12 residues. The ends were cut back, 3 bases at V and 3 bases at J, with 6 bases in the middle. The germline V gene has CDR1 SGHNT and CDR2 YENEEA. The chain's CDR3 is CASSFGFYEQYF. The CDR3 bases are TGTGCCAGCAGCTTCGGGTTCTACGAGCAGTACTTC.

The V call is TRBV10-3, the J call TRBJ2-7; weak D call: TRBD1 (6 bases). CDR1 and CDR2 (germline): ENHRY, SYGVKD. V was cut by 2 bases and J by 1 base, with 18 bases left in between. The CDR3 length is 17 residues. In DNA, the CDR3 is TGTGCCATCAGTGAGAGCTTTCTAAGGCAGGGGTCCTACGAGCAGTACTTC. Translating gives CAISESFLRQGSYEQYF.

The chain joins TRBV5-1 to TRBJ2-7, with D tentatively TRBD1 (5 bases). The CDR3 contains 12 residues. Germline values: CDR1 SGHRS, CDR2 YFSETQ. With 3 bases removed from V and 3 bases from J, the gap between germline ends came to 7 bases. The CDR3 nucleotides are TGCGCCAGCAGCTATCAGGGCTACGAGCAGTACTTC. This encodes CASSYQGYEQYF.

Here the CDR3 reads CASSQVLQGSGNTIYF. CDR3 DNA sequence: TGCGCCAGCAGCCAAGTTCTTCAGGGGTCGGGAAACACCATATATTTT. V gene TRBV4-1 combines with J gene TRBJ1-3; tentatively, D is TRBD1 (6 bases). CDR1 MGHRA and CDR2 YSYEKL come from the germline V gene. Trimming left V 1 base short and J 4 bases short, with 14 bases between. The CDR3 extends over 16 amino acids.

The count of this clone is one. This sequence joins TRBV11-3 and TRBJ1-2, with D possibly TRBD1 on 6 matching bases. Trimming removed 5 bases at V and 7 bases at J, with 14 bases between. Germline assignment: CDR1 SGHNT and CDR2 YENEEA. This CDR3 comprises 13 residues. This CDR3 reads CASSPAQGSGYTF. The DNA for the CDR3 is TGTGCCAGCAGCCCCGCACAGGGTAGTGGCTACACCTTC.

CDR3 in amino acids: CASSPNPGTEFEKLFF. DNA for the CDR3: TGTGCCAGCTCACCAAATCCCGGGACAGAATTTGAAAAACTGTTTTTT. The chain carries TRBV18 and TRBJ1-4, with 7 positions matching TRBD1. V was pared by 2 bases and J by 7 bases, with 10 bases of the junction left unmatched. Germline loops: CDR1 KGHSH, CDR2 LQKENI. The CDR3 has 16 amino acids.

This clone showed up just a few times. The chain uses TRBV25-1 and TRBJ1-4, with D unclear. This CDR3 is built from 16 residues. V was clipped by 4 bases and J by 4 bases, with 16 bases between them. Looked up from germline, CDR1 is MGHDK and CDR2 is SYGVNS. The CDR3 loop is CASSVGASRHNEKLFF. CDR3 nucleotides: TGTGCCAGCAGTGTGGGAGCAAGTCGACATAATGAAAAACTGTTTTTT.

This chain joins TRBV27 and TRBJ2-1; D remains unclear. The V end was cut by 8 bases, the J end by 0 bases, with 8 bases between. Germline V gene sequence: CDR1 MNHEY, CDR2 SMNVEV (reference sequence). This CDR3 has 13 residues. CDR3 DNA sequence: TGTGCCAGCCTCTCCTACTCCTACAATGAGCAGTTCTTC. It codes for CASLSYSYNEQFF.

The DNA of the CDR3 is TGTGCCAGCAGCTTAGCTCAGGAGAACACTGAAGCTTTCTTT. Translated: CASSLAQENTEAFF. The gene calls are TRBV7-9 and TRBJ1-1, with D hard to call. Per the germline V gene, CDR1 is SEHNR and CDR2 is FQNEAQ (reference sequence). Trimming cost V 0 bases and J 1 base, with 6 bases left between them. This CDR3 has 14 residues.

The genes are TRBV15 and TRBJ2-1; 8 positions match TRBD1. Germline V CDR1 and CDR2: LNHNV, YYDKDF (reference sequence). This CDR3 spans 15 amino acids. V lost 5 bases to trimming and J lost 2 bases; unmatched junction nucleotides: 5. The CDR3 DNA is TGTGCCACCAGCCTAAGGACAGGGCCCTACAATGAGCAGTTCTTC. Encoded protein: CATSLRTGPYNEQFF.

V usage is TRBV25-1 and J usage is TRBJ1-5; 12 bases line up with TRBD1. Trimming removed 4 bases from V and 6 bases from J; junction bases left unmatched: 7. CDR1 and CDR2 (germline): MGHDK, SYGVNS. The CDR3 contains 16 residues. The CDR3 DNA is TGTGCCAGCAGTGGGGACAGGGGGCGGAGGGGTCAGCCCCAGCATTTT. This translates into CASSGDRGRRGQPQHF.

The rearrangement joins TRBV6-5 to TRBJ2-2; a weak D match, TRBD1 (5 bases). Germline loops: CDR1 MNHEY, CDR2 SVGAGI. CDR3 length equals 16 residues. V was cut by 3 bases and J by 6 bases, with 17 bases left in between. CDR3 nucleotide sequence: TGTGCCAGCAGTTATTTCAGGGTAATAGGCGCCGGGGAGCTGTTTTTT. It is translated as CASSYFRVIGAGELFF.

This chain links TRBV27 with TRBJ1-2; 8 bases are shared with TRBD1. Germline-derived CDR1 and CDR2 are MNHEY and SMNVEV (reference sequence). The ends lost 6 bases at V and 6 bases at J; junction bases unmatched: 6. CDR3 size: 13 residues. This CDR3 is CASSHPGGDGYTF. CDR3 nucleotide sequence: TGTGCCAGCAGCCACCCAGGGGGCGATGGCTACACCTTC.

J is TRBJ2-3 and V is TRBV7-3, with a weak D call TRBD2 (5 bases). Trimming pared 3 bases from V and 6 bases from J, leaving 10 bases between. Germline-derived CDR1 and CDR2 are SGHTA and FQGTGA. CDR3 length: 13 residues. CDR3 residues: CASSFGISDTQYF. CDR3 nucleotide sequence: TGTGCCAGCAGCTTCGGGATCTCGGATACGCAGTATTTT.

Notes on this clone: At the DNA level, this CDR3 is encoded by other sequences in the same sample as well. This chain connects TRBV6-1 to TRBJ1-6, with no clear D. CDR1 is MNHNS and CDR2 is SASEGT in the germline V gene. V was cut by 4 bases and J by 5 bases, with 15 bases left in between. The CDR3 has 16 amino acids. The CDR3 is CASSGGRAENNSPLHF. The DNA for the CDR3 is TGTGCCAGCAGTGGCGGGAGGGCGGAGAATAATTCACCCCTCCACTTT.

The chain has TRBV11-3 and TRBJ2-7; D call uncertain. V was pared by 5 bases and J by 7 bases, with 12 bases between. CDR1 SGHNT and CDR2 YENEEA come from the germline V gene. This CDR3 comprises 12 residues. Here the CDR3 DNA reads TGTGCCAGCAGCCCCGGGTACCTGGAGCAGTACTTC. It specifies CASSPGYLEQYF.